The 9 T cell receptor beta chains reported below all come from one sample, sequenced in a study of cytomegalovirus exposure and HLA in healthy donors. Assay used: immunoSEQ multiplex PCR; TCRdb lists only in-frame clones, some missing. The repertoire holds 100,000 to 130,000 clones, under 97% seen once, with roughly 0.66% in the top ten. The sample comprised PBMCs. Receptors originate from a woman aged 18-35 years in good health and CMV-seronegative.

The chain combines TRBV18 with TRBJ1-1; TRBD1 might be the D (6 bases). The CDR3 consists of 14 residues. V lost 3 bases and J 0 bases, leaving 8 bases between the germline ends. Germline V gene data show CDR1 as KGHSH and CDR2 as LQKENI. The CDR3 reads CASSPTGLNTEAFF. The DNA for the CDR3 is TGTGCCAGCTCACCGACAGGATTGAACACTGAAGCTTTCTTT.

In nucleotides, the CDR3 is TGTGCCAGCAGCTTAGAGCTAGCGGGGGGGCCCGGGGAGCTGTTTTTT. Amino acids: CASSLELAGGPGELFF. The rearrangement uses TRBV11-2 and TRBJ2-2, with TRBD2 matching 12 bases. Germline lookup yields CDR1 SGHAT and CDR2 FQNNGV. This CDR3 is 16 amino acids long. Trimming removed 0 bases from V and 6 bases from J; junction bases left unmatched: 2.

This chain connects TRBV6-6 to TRBJ2-7; TRBD1 matches 7 bases. The CDR3 length is 15 residues. Per the germline V gene, CDR1 is MNHNY and CDR2 is SVGAGI (reference sequence). Trimming took 7 bases from V and 2 from J; bases not matched to a gene: 11. This CDR3 is CASTVGTDVAYEQYF. The CDR3 DNA reads as TGTGCCAGCACGGTGGGGACAGATGTGGCCTACGAGCAGTACTTC.

This clone was found a few times. V usage is TRBV7-8 and J usage is TRBJ2-3; the D gene is possibly TRBD1 (5 bases). Per germline, CDR1 SGHVS and CDR2 FQNEAQ. Trimming removed 5 bases at V and 6 bases at J, with 12 bases between. CDR3 length: 13 residues. The CDR3 bases are TGTGCCAGCAGCCCGACCCAGGGCGATACGCAGTATTTT. Residues: CASSPTQGDTQYF.

This clone was recorded once. The V gene is TRBV9, the J gene TRBJ1-1; D is uncertain. Trimming left V 0 bases short and J 3 bases short, with 9 bases between. The CDR3 runs to 14 residues. Germline lookup yields CDR1 SGDLS and CDR2 YYNGEE. The CDR3 DNA reads TGTGCCAGCAGCGTAGGTAGTGAGGACACTGAAGCTTTCTTT. Protein sequence: CASSVGSEDTEAFF.

V gene TRBV9 combines with J gene TRBJ2-1; no clear D gene. Germline lookup yields CDR1 SGDLS and CDR2 YYNGEE. This CDR3 comprises 13 residues. V was cut by 4 bases and J by 6 bases, with 11 bases left in between. As DNA, the CDR3 is TGTGCCAGCAGCACCCACCAGGCCAATGAGCAGTTCTTC. Translation: CASSTHQANEQFF.

The V gene is TRBV2, the J gene TRBJ1-2; D unclear. The CDR3 has 13 amino acids. Germline CDR1 is SNHLY and CDR2 is FYNNEI. Deletions cut 5 bases from V and 3 bases from J, with 10 bases between. The CDR3 loop is CASSQREDYGYTF. The CDR3 region has the DNA TGTGCCAGCAGTCAGCGGGAAGACTATGGCTACACCTTC. Variable domain in full (rest from reference TRBV2 and TRBJ1-2): EPEVTQTPSHQVTQMGQEVILRCVPISNHLYFYWYRQILGQKVEFLVSFYNNEISEKSEIFDDQFSVERPDGSNFTLKIRSTKLEDSAMYFCASSQREDYGYTFGSGTRLTVV.

The J gene is TRBJ2-1, the V gene TRBV18; D is possibly TRBD2 (6 bases). Looked up from germline, CDR1 is KGHSH and CDR2 is LQKENI. The CDR3 loop spans 15 amino acids. The V gene lost 0 bases and the J gene lost 7 bases, with 13 bases spanning the gap. The CDR3: CASSPPGTPGNEQFF. The DNA of the CDR3 is TGTGCCAGCTCACCACCGGGGACTCCTGGGAATGAGCAGTTCTTC.

The J gene is TRBJ1-1, the V gene TRBV19, with 8 positions matching TRBD1. CDR3 length: 15 amino acids. CDR1 LNHDA and CDR2 SQIVND come from the germline V gene (reference sequence). J lost 1 base, V lost 3 bases, and 4 bases had no gene match. CDR3 in DNA: TGTGCCAGTAGTATGCCGGGGACAGGGAACACTGAAGCTTTCTTT. It yields the protein CASSMPGTGNTEAFF.